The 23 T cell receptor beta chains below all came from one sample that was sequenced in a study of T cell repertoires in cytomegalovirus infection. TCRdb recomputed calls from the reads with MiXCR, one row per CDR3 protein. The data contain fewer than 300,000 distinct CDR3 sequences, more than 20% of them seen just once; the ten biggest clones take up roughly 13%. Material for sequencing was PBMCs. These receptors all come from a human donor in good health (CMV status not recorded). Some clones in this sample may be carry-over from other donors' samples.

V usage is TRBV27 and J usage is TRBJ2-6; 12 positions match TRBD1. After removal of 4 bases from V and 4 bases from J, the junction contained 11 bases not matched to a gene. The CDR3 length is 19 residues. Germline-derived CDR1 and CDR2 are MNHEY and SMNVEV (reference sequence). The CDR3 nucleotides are TGTGCCAGCAGTTCCCAGACCGGGACAGGGGGCGCCGGGGCCAACGTCCTGACTTTC. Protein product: CASSSQTGTGGAGANVLTF.

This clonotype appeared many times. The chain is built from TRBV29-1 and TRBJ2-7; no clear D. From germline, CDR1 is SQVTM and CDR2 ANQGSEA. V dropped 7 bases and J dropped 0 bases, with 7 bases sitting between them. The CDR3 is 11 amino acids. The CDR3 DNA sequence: TGCAGCGCCAGGTCCTCCTACGAGCAGTACTTC. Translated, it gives CSARSSYEQYF.

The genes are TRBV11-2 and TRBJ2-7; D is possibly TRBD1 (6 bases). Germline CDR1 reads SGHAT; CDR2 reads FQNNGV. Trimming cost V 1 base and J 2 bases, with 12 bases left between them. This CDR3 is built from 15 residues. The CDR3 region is CASSLAPQGTYEQYF. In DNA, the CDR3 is TGTGCCAGCAGCTTAGCCCCCCAGGGGACCTACGAGCAGTACTTC. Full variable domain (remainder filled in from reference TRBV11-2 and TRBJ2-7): EAGVAQSPRYKIIEKRQSVAFWCNPISGHATLYWYQQILGQGPKLLIQFQNNGVVDDSQLPKDRFSAERLKGVDSTLKIQPAKLEDSAVYLCASSLAPQGTYEQYFGPGTRLTVT.

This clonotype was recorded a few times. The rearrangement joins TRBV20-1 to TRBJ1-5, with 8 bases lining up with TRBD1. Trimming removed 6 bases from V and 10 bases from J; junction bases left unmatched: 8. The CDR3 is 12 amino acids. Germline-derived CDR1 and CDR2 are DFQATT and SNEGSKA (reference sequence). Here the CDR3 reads CSAMTGDNPQHF. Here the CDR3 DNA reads TGCAGTGCCATGACAGGGGATAATCCCCAGCATTTT.

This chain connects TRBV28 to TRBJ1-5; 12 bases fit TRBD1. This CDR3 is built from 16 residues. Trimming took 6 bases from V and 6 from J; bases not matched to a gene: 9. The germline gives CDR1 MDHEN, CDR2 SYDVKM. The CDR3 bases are TGTGCCAGCAGCAACGTGGGACAGGGGGCAAGTCAGCCCCAGCATTTT. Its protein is CASSNVGQGASQPQHF.

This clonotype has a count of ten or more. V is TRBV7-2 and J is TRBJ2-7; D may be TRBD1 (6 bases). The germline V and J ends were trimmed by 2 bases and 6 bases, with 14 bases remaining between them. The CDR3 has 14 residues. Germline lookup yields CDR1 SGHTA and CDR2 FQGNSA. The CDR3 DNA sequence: TGTGCCAGCAGCTTATACCGGACAGCCGGCGAGCAGTACTTC. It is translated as CASSLYRTAGEQYF.

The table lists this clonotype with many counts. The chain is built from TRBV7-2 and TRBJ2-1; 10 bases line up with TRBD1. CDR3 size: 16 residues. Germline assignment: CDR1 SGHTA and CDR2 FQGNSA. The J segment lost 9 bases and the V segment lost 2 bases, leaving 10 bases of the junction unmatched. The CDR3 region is CASSLRRIGTGVEQFF. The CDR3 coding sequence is TGTGCCAGCAGCTTAAGGAGGATCGGGACAGGGGTTGAGCAGTTCTTC.

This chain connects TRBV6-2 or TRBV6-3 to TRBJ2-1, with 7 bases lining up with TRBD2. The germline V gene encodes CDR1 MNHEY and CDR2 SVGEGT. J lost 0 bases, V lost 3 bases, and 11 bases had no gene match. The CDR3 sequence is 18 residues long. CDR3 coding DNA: TGTGCCAGCAGTTATAGGTTTTCGGGCGGGAGCTCCTACAATGAGCAGTTCTTC. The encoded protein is CASSYRFSGGSSYNEQFF.

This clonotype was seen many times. CDR3 sequence (DNA): TGTGCCAGCAGCTTACAGGGGAACACTGAAGCTTTCTTT. Its protein product is CASSLQGNTEAFF. V is TRBV7-2 and J is TRBJ1-1; D possibly corresponds to TRBD1 (5 bases). Germline loops: CDR1 SGHTA, CDR2 FQGNSA. The CDR3 runs to 13 residues. With 2 bases removed from V and 1 base from J, the gap between germline ends came to 5 bases.

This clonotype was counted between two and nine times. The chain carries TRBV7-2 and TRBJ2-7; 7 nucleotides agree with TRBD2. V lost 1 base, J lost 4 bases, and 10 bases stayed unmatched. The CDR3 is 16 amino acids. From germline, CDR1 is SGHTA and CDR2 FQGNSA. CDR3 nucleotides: TGTGCCAGCAGCTTAGGGGGGGGGGGGGGGGTGTACGAGCAGTACTTC. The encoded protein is CASSLGGGGGVYEQYF.

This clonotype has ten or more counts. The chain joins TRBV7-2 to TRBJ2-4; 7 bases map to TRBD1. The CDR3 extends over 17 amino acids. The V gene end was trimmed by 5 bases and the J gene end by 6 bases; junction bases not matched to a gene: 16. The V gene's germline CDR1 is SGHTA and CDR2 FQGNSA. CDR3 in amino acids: CASSPRTGRESPNIQYF. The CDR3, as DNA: TGTGCCAGCAGCCCGAGGACAGGCCGAGAATCCCCAAACATTCAGTACTTC.

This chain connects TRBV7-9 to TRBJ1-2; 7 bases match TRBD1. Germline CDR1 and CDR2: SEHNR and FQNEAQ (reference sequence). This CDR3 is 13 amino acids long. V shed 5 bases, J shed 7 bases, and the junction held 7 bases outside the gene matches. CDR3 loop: CASSRSGTVGYTF. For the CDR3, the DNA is TGTGCCAGCAGCCGATCCGGGACAGTTGGCTACACCTTC.

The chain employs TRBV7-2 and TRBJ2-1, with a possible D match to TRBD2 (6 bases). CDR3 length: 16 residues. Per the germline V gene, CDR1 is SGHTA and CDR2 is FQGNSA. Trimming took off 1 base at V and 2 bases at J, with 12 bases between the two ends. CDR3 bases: TGTGCCAGCAGCTTAGGAGCGGGTAGACCCTACAATGAGCAGTTCTTC. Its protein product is CASSLGAGRPYNEQFF. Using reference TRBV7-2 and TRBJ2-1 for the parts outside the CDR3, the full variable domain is GAGVSQSPSNKVTEKGKDVELRCDPISGHTALYWYRQSLGQGLEFLIYFQGNSAPDKSGLPSDRFSAERTGGSVSTLTIQRTQQEDSAVYLCASSLGAGRPYNEQFFGPGTRLTVL.

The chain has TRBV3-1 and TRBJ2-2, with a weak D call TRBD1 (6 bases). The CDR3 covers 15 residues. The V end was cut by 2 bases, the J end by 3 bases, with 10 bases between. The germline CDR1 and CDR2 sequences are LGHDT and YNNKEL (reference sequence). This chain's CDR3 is CASSQIPGDTGELFF. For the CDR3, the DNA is TGTGCCAGCAGCCAAATCCCAGGGGACACCGGGGAGCTGTTTTTT.

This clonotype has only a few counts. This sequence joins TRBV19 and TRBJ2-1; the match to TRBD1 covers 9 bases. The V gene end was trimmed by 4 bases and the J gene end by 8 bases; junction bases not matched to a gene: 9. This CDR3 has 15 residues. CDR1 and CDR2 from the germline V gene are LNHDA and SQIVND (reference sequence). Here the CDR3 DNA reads TGTGCCAGTAGTAAGGACAGGGGAGTGGAGGATGAGCAGTTCTTC. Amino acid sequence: CASSKDRGVEDEQFF. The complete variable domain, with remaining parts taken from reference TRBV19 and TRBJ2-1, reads DGGITQSPKYLFRKEGQNVTLSCEQNLNHDAMYWYRQDPGQGLRLIYYSQIVNDFQKGDIAEGYSVSREKKESFPLTVTSAQKNPTAFYLCASSKDRGVEDEQFFGPGTRLTVL.

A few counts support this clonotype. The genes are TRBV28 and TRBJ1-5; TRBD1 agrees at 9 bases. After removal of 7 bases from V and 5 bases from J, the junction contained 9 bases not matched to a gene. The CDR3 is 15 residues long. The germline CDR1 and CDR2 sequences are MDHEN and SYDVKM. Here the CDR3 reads CASILRDRVHQPQHF. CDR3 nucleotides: TGTGCCAGCATCCTGCGGGACAGGGTGCATCAGCCCCAGCATTTT.

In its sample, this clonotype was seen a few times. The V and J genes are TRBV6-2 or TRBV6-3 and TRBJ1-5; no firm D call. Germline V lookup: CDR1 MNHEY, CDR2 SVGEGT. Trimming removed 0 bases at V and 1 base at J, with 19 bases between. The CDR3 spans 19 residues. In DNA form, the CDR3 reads TGTGCCAGCAGTTACTCGACGCCGTTAGGGTGGAGAAGCAATCAGCCCCAGCATTTT. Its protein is CASSYSTPLGWRSNQPQHF.

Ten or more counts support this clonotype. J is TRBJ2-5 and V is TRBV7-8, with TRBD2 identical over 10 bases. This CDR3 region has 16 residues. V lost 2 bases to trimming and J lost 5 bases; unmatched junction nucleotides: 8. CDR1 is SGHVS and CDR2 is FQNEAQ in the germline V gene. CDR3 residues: CASSLYLAGVPETQYF. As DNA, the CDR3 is TGTGCCAGCAGCTTATATCTAGCGGGAGTACCTGAGACCCAGTACTTC.

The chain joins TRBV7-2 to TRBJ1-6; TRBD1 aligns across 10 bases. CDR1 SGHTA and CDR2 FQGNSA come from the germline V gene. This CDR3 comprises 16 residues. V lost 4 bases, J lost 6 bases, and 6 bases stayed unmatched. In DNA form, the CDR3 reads TGTGCCAGCAGCTCCCCGACAGGGGGCTCTAATTCACCCCTCCACTTT. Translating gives CASSSPTGGSNSPLHF.

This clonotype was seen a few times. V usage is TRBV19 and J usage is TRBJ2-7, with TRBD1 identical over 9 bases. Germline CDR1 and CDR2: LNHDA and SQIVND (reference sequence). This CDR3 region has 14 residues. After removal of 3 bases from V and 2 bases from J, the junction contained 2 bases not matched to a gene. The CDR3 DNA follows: TGTGCCAGTAGTATCCGGGACAGGGCCTACGAGCAGTACTTC. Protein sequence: CASSIRDRAYEQYF.

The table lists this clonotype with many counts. Here the CDR3 DNA reads TGTGCCAGCAGCTTAGTTGGGGAAAATGAGCAGTTCTTC. Protein product: CASSLVGENEQFF. The V gene is TRBV7-2, the J gene TRBJ2-1; D gene uncertain. The CDR3 totals 13 residues. The V gene's germline CDR1 is SGHTA and CDR2 FQGNSA. Trimming cost V 1 base and J 7 bases, with 8 bases left between them.

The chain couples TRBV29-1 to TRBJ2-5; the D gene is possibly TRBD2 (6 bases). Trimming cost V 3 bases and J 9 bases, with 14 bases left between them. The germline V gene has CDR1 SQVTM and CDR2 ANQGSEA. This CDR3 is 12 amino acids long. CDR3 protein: CSVDLSAGSQYF. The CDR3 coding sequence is TGCAGCGTTGATCTCAGCGCGGGGTCCCAGTACTTC.

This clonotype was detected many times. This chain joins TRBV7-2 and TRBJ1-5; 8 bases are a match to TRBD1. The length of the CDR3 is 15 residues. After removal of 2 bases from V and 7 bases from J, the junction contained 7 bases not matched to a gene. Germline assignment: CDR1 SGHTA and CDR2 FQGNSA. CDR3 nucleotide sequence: TGTGCCAGCAGCTTAATGGACAGGGTTTACCAGCCCCAGCATTTT. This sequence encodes CASSLMDRVYQPQHF.